What follows are 5 T cell receptor beta chains derived from one specimen sequenced in a study of OX40 agonist ivuxolimab in advanced cancers. Clones were sequenced by immunoSEQ multiplex PCR, and TCRdb holds only the in-frame ones, with some missing. The sample gives approximately 35,000 clones, around four fifths of which show up once; 8.5% to 14% is in the top ten. Sequences were derived from CD4+ or CD8+ T cells sorted from blood, sampled in a trial of the OX40 agonist ivuxolimab. Receptors originate from an adult with an advanced solid tumor such as melanoma, head and neck, liver or kidney cancer.

The chain has TRBV5-5 and TRBJ2-7; D is unresolved. Germline CDR1 reads SGHKS; CDR2 reads YYEKEE (reference sequence). The CDR3 runs to 15 residues. Trimming removed 4 bases at V and 6 bases at J, with 20 bases between. The CDR3 sequence is CASSPRQEPIVEQYF. The CDR3 region has the DNA TGTGCCAGCAGCCCCCGGCAGGAGCCTATTGTCGAGCAGTACTTC.

J is TRBJ1-3 and V is TRBV5-1; 8 bases map to TRBD1. CDR3 length equals 17 residues. The trim removed 7 bases at V and 0 bases at J, leaving 12 bases unmatched. The V gene's germline CDR1 is SGHRS and CDR2 YFSETQ. This chain's CDR3 is CASSSAGGPISGNTIYF. The DNA for the CDR3 is TGCGCCAGCTCTTCGGCAGGGGGCCCGATCTCTGGAAACACCATATATTTT.

This chain links TRBV18 with TRBJ1-4; D gene ambiguous. The length of the CDR3 is 15 residues. Between the trimmed V and J ends, which lost 4 bases and 0 bases, there was a span of 9 bases. CDR1 KGHSH and CDR2 LQKENI come from the germline V gene. The CDR3 DNA follows: TGTGCCAGCTCACGTAAAAAAGCAACTAATGAAAAACTGTTTTTT. Encoded protein: CASSRKKATNEKLFF.

V usage is TRBV5-1 and J usage is TRBJ1-1, with a possible D match to TRBD1 (5 bases). The V end was cut by 4 bases, the J end by 10 bases, with 20 bases between. The CDR3 consists of 14 residues. Germline lookup yields CDR1 SGHRS and CDR2 YFSETQ. This CDR3 reads CASSNSTTGRTAFF. The CDR3 nucleotides are TGCGCCAGCAGCAATTCAACCACAGGTAGGACAGCTTTCTTT. The full variable domain, completed using reference TRBV5-1 and TRBJ1-1, is KAGVTQTPRYLIKTRGQQVTLSCSPISGHRSVSWYQQTPGQGLQFLFEYFSETQRNKGNFPGRFSGRQFSNSRSEMNVSTLELGDSALYLCASSNSTTGRTAFFGQGTRLTVV.

The CDR3, as DNA: TGTGCCAGCAGCTTAACCGGACCCGCCGACGGCACCATATATTTT. This encodes CASSLTGPADGTIYF. This chain joins TRBV7-3 and TRBJ1-3; D remains unclear. V gave up 0 bases and J gave up 9 bases, with 15 bases separating them. The CDR3 is 15 amino acids. Germline V gene data show CDR1 as SGHTA and CDR2 as FQGTGA.